This T cell receptor (beta chain) is from a study of sequential checkpoint blockade in melanoma. This clone was seen once. The CDR3 sequence is 14 residues long. The germline V gene has CDR1 LNHNV and CDR2 YYDKDF (reference sequence). V was pared by 3 bases and J by 2 bases, with 9 bases between. Produced via immunoSEQ multiplex PCR; TCRdb's table is partial and in-frame only. The sample has 26,000 or so clones, roughly nine tenths seen once; the top ten hold roughly 15%. As for treatment: randomized to nivolumab then ipilimumab (arm A) or the reverse (arm B). The origin of this receptor is a human donor with melanoma. The V gene is TRBV15, the J gene TRBJ2-3; D perhaps matches TRBD2 (6 bases). The sequenced sample was CD8+ T cells sorted from blood (inferred from file names), obtained from a patient given nivolumab and ipilimumab in sequence. This chain's CDR3 is CATSRGGDTDTQYF. Here the CDR3 DNA reads TGTGCCACCAGCAGGGGGGGAGACACAGATACGCAGTATTTT.